This passage covers 26 T cell receptor beta chains from one sample sequenced in a study of lymphopenia after photon versus proton radiotherapy (dated by TCRdb to between 2019 and 2020). The library came from the immunoSEQ multiplex PCR assay. Imported from immuneACCESS, the table was reduced by TCRdb to in-frame sequences with V and J called. These copies leave out some clones; in studies compared against another copy, an unresolved V gene accounts for under half, and the cause of the remainder is not known. The sample table contains approximately 70,000 clones; only one count was recorded for about 85% of them. The top ten clones comprise around 13% of the sample. Sequencing used peripheral blood, obtained from a patient treated with proton-based radiotherapy. The receptors stem from a man older than 75 with esophageal cancer.

The chain joins TRBV7-6 to TRBJ1-1; possibly TRBD1 for D (5 bases). The germline gives CDR1 SGHVS, CDR2 FNYEAQ. The germline V and J ends were trimmed by 5 bases and 2 bases, with 9 bases remaining between them. There are 13 residues in the CDR3. The CDR3 is CASSTDSNTEAFF. CDR3 DNA sequence: TGTGCCAGCAGCACCGACAGCAACACTGAAGCTTTCTTT. Full variable domain (rest looked up from reference TRBV7-6 and TRBJ1-1): GAGVSQSPRYKVTKRGQDVALRCDPISGHVSLYWYRQALGQGPEFLTYFNYEAQQDKSGLPNDRFSAERPEGSISTLTIQRTEQRDSAMYRCASSTDSNTEAFFGQGTRLTVV.

The CDR3 here is CASSLMGQGSNQPQHF. CDR3 sequence (DNA): TGCGCCAGCAGCTTAATGGGACAGGGATCCAATCAGCCCCAGCATTTT. The V call is TRBV5-1, the J call TRBJ1-5; 9 bases align to TRBD1. The V segment lost 2 bases and the J segment 3 bases; nucleotides outside the gene matches: 6. There are 16 residues in the CDR3. CDR1 and CDR2 (germline): SGHRS, YFSETQ.

J is TRBJ2-3 and V is TRBV4-3, with D hard to call. V lost 0 bases and J 0 bases, leaving 7 bases between the germline ends. Germline CDR1 is LGHNA and CDR2 is YSLEER. CDR3 size: 15 residues. The CDR3 DNA sequence: TGCGCCAGCAGCCAAGATCCCGGGAGCACAGATACGCAGTATTTT. Its translation: CASSQDPGSTDTQYF.

The J gene is TRBJ2-7, the V gene TRBV4-3; no firm D call. The length of the CDR3 is 18 residues. Germline CDR1 LGHNA, CDR2 YSLEER. The V gene lost 0 bases and the J gene lost 3 bases, with 21 bases spanning the gap. As DNA, the CDR3 is TGCGCCAGCAGCCAAGATGGAGTCACCAGTCTTAGCTTCTACGAGCAGTACTTC. Encoded protein: CASSQDGVTSLSFYEQYF.

The rearrangement uses TRBV7-9 and TRBJ1-3; TRBD1 aligns across 7 bases. The CDR3 sequence is 15 residues long. Germline values: CDR1 SEHNR, CDR2 FQNEAQ (reference sequence). Trimming cost V 4 bases and J 9 bases; bases outside gene matches: 12. The CDR3 bases are TGTGCCAGCAGCTCCGGAGCAGGGGGAGAGGGCACCATATATTTT. It encodes CASSSGAGGEGTIYF.

J is TRBJ2-3 and V is TRBV19; no clear D gene. V was trimmed by 4 bases and J by 5 bases, leaving 13 bases between them. The CDR3 loop spans 14 amino acids. CDR1 is LNHDA, CDR2 SQIVND, per germline (reference sequence). CDR3 DNA: TGTGCCAGTAGTACAATCGGCAGCCGAGATACGCAGTATTTT. Encoded protein: CASSTIGSRDTQYF.

In its sample, this clone was seen once. CDR3: CASSLTPHRFRLYNEQFF. The CDR3 nucleotides read TGTGCCAGCAGTTTAACTCCCCACAGGTTCAGGTTATACAATGAGCAGTTCTTC. This chain uses TRBV27 with TRBJ2-1; TRBD1 might be the D (5 bases). The CDR3 contains 18 residues. V lost 2 bases and J lost 4, with 21 bases in between. Germline V gives CDR1 MNHEY, CDR2 SMNVEV (reference sequence).

The rearrangement uses TRBV7-9 and TRBJ2-3, with unresolved D. Trimming removed 5 bases at V and 0 bases at J, with 3 bases between. There are 12 residues in the CDR3. Germline lookup yields CDR1 SEHNR and CDR2 FQNEAQ (reference sequence). The CDR3 sequence is CASSLSTDTQYF. The DNA of the CDR3 is TGTGCCAGCAGCCTAAGCACAGATACGCAGTATTTT.

The chain has TRBV10-2 and TRBJ1-6; 9 bases match TRBD1. The CDR3 length is 13 residues. Germline assignment: CDR1 WSHSY and CDR2 SAAADI. V was pared by 8 bases and J by 10 bases, with 6 bases of the junction left unmatched. CDR3 loop: CASAGQGRSPLHF. The CDR3 DNA follows: TGCGCCAGCGCGGGACAGGGTCGCTCACCCCTCCACTTT.

The chain employs TRBV6-4 and TRBJ1-4; D is perhaps TRBD1 (6 bases). The CDR3 is made up of 16 amino acids. The V end was cut by 2 bases, the J end by 8 bases, with 18 bases between. Germline CDR1 reads MRHNA; CDR2 reads SNTAGT. CDR3 coding DNA: TGTGCCAGCAGTGACCCCCCAGGGGTCACATGGGAAAAACTGTTTTTT. It codes for CASSDPPGVTWEKLFF.

This sequence joins TRBV7-2 and TRBJ2-3; the match to TRBD2 covers 8 bases. The CDR3 is made up of 17 amino acids. J lost 4 bases, V lost 3 bases, and 12 bases had no gene match. Germline CDR1 and CDR2: SGHTA and FQGNSA. The CDR3 nucleotides read TGTGCCAGCAGCTTCCGGGAGGGCCTTGTTGGTGCAGATACGCAGTATTTT. Translating gives CASSFREGLVGADTQYF.

The rearrangement links TRBV2 to TRBJ1-1; D not resolved. The V gene lost 5 bases and the J gene lost 1 base, with 8 bases spanning the gap. This CDR3 has 13 residues. CDR1 is SNHLY, CDR2 FYNNEI, per germline. The CDR3 coding sequence is TGTGCCAGCAGTTTACAGCCGAACACTGAAGCTTTCTTT. Its protein product is CASSLQPNTEAFF.

The genes are TRBV30 and TRBJ2-3, with 9 bases that match TRBD1. J lost 4 bases, V lost 5 bases, and 10 bases had no gene match. Germline V gene data show CDR1 as GTSNPN and CDR2 as SVGIG (reference sequence). The CDR3 is 15 residues long. The CDR3 loop reads CAWESDRGWSDTQYF. The CDR3 coding sequence is TGTGCCTGGGAAAGTGACAGGGGGTGGTCAGATACGCAGTATTTT. The entire variable domain, with the rest obtained from reference TRBV30 and TRBJ2-3, is as follows: SQTIHQWPATLVQPVGSPLSLECTVEGTSNPNLYWYRQAAGRGLQLLFYSVGIGQISSEVPQNLSASRPQDRQFILSSKKLLLSDSGFYLCAWESDRGWSDTQYFGPGTRLTVL.

The genes are TRBV11-3 and TRBJ1-4; D unclear. The CDR3 extends over 13 amino acids. Germline assignment: CDR1 SGHNT and CDR2 YENEEA. V was shortened by 3 bases and J by 8 bases, with 10 bases between the two germline ends. The CDR3 nucleotides read TGTGCCAGCAGCTTTAAGTGGAGGGAAAAACTGTTTTTT. Amino acids: CASSFKWREKLFF.

The CDR3 coding sequence is TGTGCCACCAGCAAAGGACAGGGAGAGGGCACAGATACGCAGTATTTT. Protein product: CATSKGQGEGTDTQYF. The chain is built from TRBV15 and TRBJ2-3, with 8 bases identical to TRBD1. The CDR3 totals 16 residues. Germline assignment: CDR1 LNHNV and CDR2 YYDKDF (reference sequence). V lost 4 bases, J lost 1 base, and 7 bases stayed unmatched.

The chain links TRBV5-1 to TRBJ1-3, with TRBD1 as a possible D gene (6 bases). This CDR3 comprises 15 residues. V was pared by 4 bases and J by 4 bases, with 15 bases between. CDR1 is SGHRS and CDR2 is YFSETQ in the germline V gene. DNA of the CDR3: TGCGCCAGCAGCCTGGATGGGGGGCTCGGAAACACCATATATTTT. This gives the protein CASSLDGGLGNTIYF.

The chain links TRBV10-1 to TRBJ2-1; 9 positions agree with TRBD2. This CDR3 is 16 amino acids long. The V segment lost 2 bases and the J segment 8 bases; nucleotides outside the gene matches: 10. From germline, CDR1 is WNHNN and CDR2 SYGVQD (reference sequence). DNA of the CDR3: TGCGCCAGCAGTGAGAATCTAGCGGGATGGGTTGATGAGCAGTTCTTC. Its protein is CASSENLAGWVDEQFF.

V gene TRBV11-2 combines with J gene TRBJ1-2; TRBD1 aligns across 12 bases. The germline V gene encodes CDR1 SGHAT and CDR2 FQNNGV. The CDR3 is 15 residues long. Trimming removed 5 bases from V and 3 bases from J; junction bases left unmatched: 4. This chain's CDR3 is CASSPGTGGYYGYTF. The CDR3 DNA follows: TGTGCCAGCAGCCCTGGGACAGGGGGCTACTATGGCTACACCTTC.

The V gene is TRBV5-1, the J gene TRBJ2-1; D possibly corresponds to TRBD2 (5 bases). Trimming left V 1 base short and J 0 bases short, with 8 bases between. Germline assignment: CDR1 SGHRS and CDR2 YFSETQ. This CDR3 comprises 15 residues. Here the CDR3 DNA reads TGCGCCAGCAGCTTGACTGGGAGCTCCTACAATGAGCAGTTCTTC. It specifies CASSLTGSSYNEQFF.

The rearrangement joins TRBV5-6 to TRBJ1-3; 9 positions agree with TRBD1. Trimming removed 3 bases from V and 2 bases from J; junction bases left unmatched: 3. The CDR3 spans 15 residues. CDR1 SGHDT and CDR2 YYEEEE come from the germline V gene. The CDR3 spells CASSWGQGTGNTIYF. In nucleotides, the CDR3 is TGTGCCAGCAGCTGGGGACAGGGCACTGGAAACACCATATATTTT.

The rearrangement joins TRBV19 to TRBJ2-5; 8 bases are shared with TRBD1. The germline V gene encodes CDR1 LNHDA and CDR2 SQIVND (reference sequence). The ends lost 4 bases at V and 5 bases at J; junction bases unmatched: 3. CDR3 length equals 13 residues. The CDR3 protein is CASSTGQGETQYF. CDR3 DNA: TGTGCCAGTAGTACCGGACAGGGCGAGACCCAGTACTTC.

The chain recombines TRBV7-8 with TRBJ1-2; D not certain. Looked up from germline, CDR1 is SGHVS and CDR2 is FQNEAQ. V lost 5 bases, J lost 5 bases, and 15 bases lay in between. This CDR3 has 14 residues. Written as DNA, the CDR3 is TGTGCCAGCAGCCTAAGACGGACGACATATGGCTACACCTTC. Its translation: CASSLRRTTYGYTF.

The genes are TRBV6-1 and TRBJ1-5; D is undetermined. This CDR3 contains 12 residues. CDR1 is MNHNS, CDR2 SASEGT, per germline. The V end lost 7 bases, the J end lost 3 bases, and 7 bases lay between the germline ends. CDR3 loop: CASKWHNQPQHF. The CDR3 region has the DNA TGTGCCAGCAAGTGGCACAATCAGCCCCAGCATTTT.

The chain combines TRBV6-5 with TRBJ1-1; D ambiguous. V lost 8 bases to trimming and J lost 2 bases, with 12 bases between them. The CDR3 covers 13 residues. Germline CDR1 MNHEY, CDR2 SVGAGI. CDR3 in amino acids: CASGDSSNTEAFF. The CDR3 bases are TGTGCCAGCGGGGATTCTAGTAACACTGAAGCTTTCTTT.

The gene calls are TRBV5-1 and TRBJ2-1, with 9 bases aligning to TRBD1. The V gene's germline CDR1 is SGHRS and CDR2 YFSETQ. The V and J ends lost 5 bases and 8 bases, in that order; junction bases with no gene match: 11. The CDR3 extends over 15 amino acids. CDR3 region: CASRSTGGEDYEQFF. Written as DNA, the CDR3 is TGCGCCAGCAGATCAACAGGGGGCGAGGACTATGAGCAGTTCTTC.

The rearrangement uses TRBV9 and TRBJ2-1; 12 bases agree with TRBD2. The CDR3 spans 16 residues. V lost 2 bases and J lost 9; bases outside the gene matches: 9. Germline loops: CDR1 SGDLS, CDR2 YYNGEE. The CDR3 reads CASSVGSSGRAPEQFF. CDR3 coding DNA: TGTGCCAGCAGCGTGGGTTCTAGCGGGAGGGCCCCTGAGCAGTTCTTC.